This entry lists 27 T cell receptor beta chains sequenced from one sample in a study of identical twins. TCRdb fed the 5' RACE reads into MiXCR, producing one record per CDR3 protein. The table has approximately 260,000 distinct CDR3 sequences, around 8% seen once. These same data were also listed under a study on yellow fever vaccine responses in identical twins.

Source material: CD8+ T cells sorted from blood. The receptors originated from a woman between 18 and 29 years old in good health.

A few counts support this clonotype. V and J are TRBV20-1 and TRBJ2-5, with D possibly matching TRBD2 (5 bases). Germline CDR1 and CDR2: DFQATT and SNEGSKA (reference sequence). This CDR3 region has 13 residues. Trimming left V 3 bases short and J 3 bases short, with 11 bases between. The CDR3 DNA follows: TGCAGTGCTAGCTACCTAGCTAAAGAGACCCAGTACTTC. Translation: CSASYLAKETQYF.

This clonotype was found many times. V usage is TRBV15 and J usage is TRBJ2-3; no firm D call. The germline V gene has CDR1 LNHNV and CDR2 YYDKDF (reference sequence). CDR3 length equals 16 residues. V gave up 0 bases and J gave up 5 bases, with 15 bases separating them. CDR3 nucleotides: TGTGCCACCAGCAGAGATAGGGTAGGCCCCGAAGATACGCAGTATTTT. Translated: CATSRDRVGPEDTQYF.

As DNA, the CDR3 is TGCGCCAGCAGCAACGGGCTGAACACTGAAGCTTTCTTT. Encoded protein: CASSNGLNTEAFF. The chain couples TRBV5-1 to TRBJ1-1, with unresolved D. The CDR3 length is 13 residues. From germline, CDR1 is SGHRS and CDR2 YFSETQ. V dropped 4 bases and J dropped 0 bases, with 7 bases sitting between them.

This clonotype has at least ten counts. V usage is TRBV4-1 and J usage is TRBJ2-1, with TRBD1 identical over 7 bases. CDR1 is MGHRA, CDR2 YSYEKL, per germline. V shed 1 base and J 8 bases; nucleotides not matched to a gene: 5. The CDR3 has 14 residues. The CDR3 here is CASSQGTGPDEQFF. The CDR3 DNA sequence: TGCGCCAGCAGCCAAGGGACAGGTCCCGATGAGCAGTTCTTC.

The chain carries TRBV28 and TRBJ1-2; D perhaps matches TRBD1 (5 bases). Deletions cut 3 bases from V and 8 bases from J, with 16 bases between. Germline CDR1 and CDR2: MDHEN and SYDVKM. The CDR3 covers 14 residues. CDR3 nucleotides: TGTGCCAGCAGTTTTGTGTCGGGGGAGTTCGGCTACACCTTC. Its translation: CASSFVSGEFGYTF.

This clonotype was found many times. The V gene is TRBV29-1, the J gene TRBJ2-7, with 9 positions matching TRBD1. This CDR3 contains 13 residues. Germline CDR1 is SQVTM and CDR2 is ANQGSEA. Trimming at V came to 7 bases and at J to 3 bases, leaving 7 bases not matched to a gene. The chain's CDR3 is CSGIPGQGYEQYF. The CDR3 DNA sequence: TGCAGCGGTATCCCGGGACAGGGCTACGAGCAGTACTTC.

The genes are TRBV11-2 and TRBJ2-5; the D gene is possibly TRBD1 (7 bases). Germline V lookup: CDR1 SGHAT, CDR2 FQNNGV. V lost 5 bases and J 4 bases, leaving 14 bases between the germline ends. This CDR3 has 14 amino acids. The CDR3 loop is CASSGTGDRETQYF. The CDR3 bases are TGTGCCAGCAGCGGAACGGGGGACAGAGAGACCCAGTACTTC.

V and J are TRBV6-2 or TRBV6-3 and TRBJ2-1; D possibly corresponds to TRBD2 (6 bases). The germline gives CDR1 MNHEY, CDR2 SVGEGT. V gave up 2 bases and J gave up 1 base, with 12 bases separating them. The CDR3 consists of 16 residues. CDR3 DNA sequence: TGTGCCAGCAGTTACCTTACGGGAGTTTCCTACAATGAGCAGTTCTTC. It encodes CASSYLTGVSYNEQFF.

This clonotype was detected ten times or more. J is TRBJ2-7 and V is TRBV5-1; 11 bases are shared with TRBD1. After removal of 1 base from V and 4 bases from J, the junction contained 10 bases not matched to a gene. The CDR3 loop spans 17 amino acids. Per germline, CDR1 SGHRS and CDR2 YFSETQ. In nucleotides, the CDR3 is TGCGCCAGCAGCTTGTCCCATGGGGACAGGGGGAAATACGAGCAGTACTTC. Translating it yields CASSLSHGDRGKYEQYF.

V is TRBV7-2 and J is TRBJ2-1, with 7 positions matching TRBD2. The CDR3 totals 16 residues. Germline V gene sequence: CDR1 SGHTA, CDR2 FQGNSA. The V gene end was trimmed by 1 base and the J gene end by 4 bases; junction bases not matched to a gene: 7. CDR3 in amino acids: CASSLVVAGAYNEQFF. The DNA of the CDR3 is TGTGCCAGCAGCTTAGTTGTTGCGGGAGCTTACAATGAGCAGTTCTTC.

This clonotype was picked up many times. V and J are TRBV28 and TRBJ2-2; 7 bases are shared with TRBD2. The CDR3 loop spans 16 amino acids. Germline V gene lookup returns CDR1 MDHEN and CDR2 SYDVKM. Unmatched junction bases numbered 6, after V lost 4 bases and J lost 1 base. The CDR3 spells CASSSLLAENTGELFF. The CDR3 DNA follows: TGTGCCAGCAGTTCCCTCCTAGCGGAGAACACCGGGGAGCTGTTTTTT.

This clonotype was recorded many times. The V and J genes are TRBV7-9 and TRBJ2-7, with TRBD2 identical over 8 bases. The germline gives CDR1 SEHNR, CDR2 FQNEAQ (reference sequence). J was trimmed by 9 bases and V by 6 bases; bases with no gene match: 13. The CDR3 sequence is 14 residues long. CDR3 sequence reads: CASSWGLGEGWQYF. CDR3 DNA sequence: TGTGCCAGCAGTTGGGGACTAGGAGAGGGGTGGCAGTACTTC. Drawing the rest from reference TRBV7-9 and TRBJ2-7, the complete variable domain is DTGVSQNPRHKITKRGQNVTFRCDPISEHNRLYWYRQTLGQGPEFLTYFQNEAQLEKSRLLSDRFSAERPKGSFSTLEIQRTEQGDSAMYLCASSWGLGEGWQYFGPGTRLTVT.

This clonotype was found a few times. This sequence joins TRBV6-5 and TRBJ2-1; unclear D gene. The CDR3 length is 11 residues. Looked up from germline, CDR1 is MNHEY and CDR2 is SVGAGI. Trimming removed 5 bases from V and 10 bases from J, with 9 bases in between. The CDR3 nucleotides are TGTGCCAGCAGTCACGACTGGGAGCAGTTCTTC. This sequence encodes CASSHDWEQFF.

This clonotype was counted many times. The genes are TRBV7-6 and TRBJ2-1; D perhaps matches TRBD2 (6 bases). Per germline, CDR1 SGHVS and CDR2 FNYEAQ. The germline V and J ends were trimmed by 5 bases and 9 bases, with 11 bases remaining between them. The CDR3 consists of 12 residues. The CDR3 sequence is CASSLVSGEQFF. In DNA, the CDR3 is TGTGCCAGCAGCCTCGTTAGCGGTGAGCAGTTCTTC.

This clonotype was seen a few times. The rearrangement joins TRBV7-9 to TRBJ2-3; 11 bases fit TRBD1. CDR1 and CDR2 from the germline V gene are SEHNR and FQNEAQ (reference sequence). This CDR3 spans 16 amino acids. Trimming at V came to 2 bases and at J to 7 bases, leaving 8 bases not matched to a gene. The CDR3 is CASSLSRDRGLNTQYF. The CDR3 DNA sequence: TGTGCCAGCAGCTTATCCCGGGACAGGGGGTTGAATACGCAGTATTTT.

This clonotype came up many times. The rearrangement links TRBV11-1 to TRBJ2-3, with a weak D call TRBD2 (6 bases). Germline lookup yields CDR1 SGHAT and CDR2 FQDESV (reference sequence). The CDR3 spans 18 residues. V shed 5 bases and J shed 1 base, with 22 bases lying between them. The CDR3 DNA sequence: TGTGCCAGCAGCAGCTTAGGCGGGGACTGGCAGGGCACAGATACGCAGTATTTT. Residues: CASSSLGGDWQGTDTQYF.

This clonotype was found a few times. The rearrangement uses TRBV7-9 and TRBJ1-5; D perhaps matches TRBD1 (5 bases). The CDR3 contains 15 residues. Trimming took off 0 bases at V and 0 bases at J, with 6 bases between the two ends. The germline CDR1 and CDR2 sequences are SEHNR and FQNEAQ (reference sequence). This CDR3 is CASSLATDSNQPQHF. CDR3 nucleotides: TGTGCCAGCAGCTTAGCGACAGATAGCAATCAGCCCCAGCATTTT.

This clonotype was counted at least ten times. The V gene is TRBV12-3 or TRBV12-4, the J gene TRBJ2-1; TRBD1 might be the D (6 bases). Trimming pared 4 bases from V and 4 bases from J, leaving 20 bases between. This CDR3 has 17 residues. CDR3 sequence: CASSSRTVGPRYNEQFF. Written as DNA, the CDR3 is TGTGCCAGCAGTTCACGGACAGTGGGACCCCGGTACAATGAGCAGTTCTTC.

The chain is built from TRBV7-9 and TRBJ2-7; weak D call: TRBD1 (5 bases). Looked up from germline, CDR1 is SEHNR and CDR2 is FQNEAQ (reference sequence). V lost 3 bases to trimming and J lost 2 bases, with 8 bases between them. This CDR3 comprises 13 residues. CDR3 nucleotides: TGTGCCAGCAGCTTGGACAACCCCTACGAGCAGTACTTC. It codes for CASSLDNPYEQYF.

This clonotype occurred once. At one of its ends the junction is not consistent with the germline gene, which may arise from a read error. This chain joins TRBV20-1 and TRBJ2-4, with D maybe TRBD2 (5 bases). Looked up from germline, CDR1 is DFQATT and CDR2 is SNEGSKA (reference sequence). The CDR3 length is 15 residues. The CDR3 DNA follows: TGCTGTGCTAGGAGTACCGAGGGCCGCCTAAACATTCAGTACTTC. Residues: CCARSTEGRLNIQYF.

This clonotype was found many times. The chain combines TRBV7-2 with TRBJ2-3, with a tentative D call TRBD2 (6 bases). The ends were cut back, 4 bases at V and 0 bases at J, with 17 bases in the middle. The CDR3 has 17 amino acids. Germline CDR1 and CDR2: SGHTA and FQGNSA. The DNA of the CDR3 is TGTGCCAGCAGCTGGTACTGGGGGGACGAGAGCACAGATACGCAGTATTTT. Encoded protein: CASSWYWGDESTDTQYF.

The chain has TRBV7-9 and TRBJ2-7, with D unclear. Germline values: CDR1 SEHNR, CDR2 FQNEAQ (reference sequence). V was pared by 2 bases and J by 0 bases, with 5 bases between. CDR3 length: 13 amino acids. Here the CDR3 reads CASSLPLSYEQYF. Written as DNA, the CDR3 is TGTGCCAGCAGCTTACCCCTCTCCTACGAGCAGTACTTC.

The CDR3 protein is CASSQEPGLAEDTGELFF. CDR3 bases: TGTGCCAGCAGCCAAGAGCCCGGGCTCGCGGAGGACACCGGGGAGCTGTTTTTT. The chain carries TRBV4-2 and TRBJ2-2; D may be TRBD2 (5 bases). Germline V gene sequence: CDR1 LGHNA, CDR2 YNFKEQ. Trimming pared 0 bases from V and 3 bases from J, leaving 17 bases between. This CDR3 comprises 18 residues.

The genes are TRBV9 and TRBJ1-2, with D possibly being TRBD1 (5 bases). This CDR3 region has 15 residues. Looked up from germline, CDR1 is SGDLS and CDR2 is YYNGEE. V dropped 2 bases and J dropped 8 bases, with 19 bases sitting between them. The DNA of the CDR3 is TGTGCCAGCAGCGTGTCAACCGGGACCCAAAGGGGCTACACCTTC. Its protein product is CASSVSTGTQRGYTF.

This clonotype was detected many times. CDR3 region: CSVEAGEQYF. CDR3 DNA sequence: TGCAGCGTTGAAGCTGGCGAGCAGTACTTC. V usage is TRBV29-1 and J usage is TRBJ2-7; D unclear. Trimming stripped 1 base from V and 6 bases from J, with 4 bases between. Per germline, CDR1 SQVTM and CDR2 ANQGSEA. There are 10 residues in the CDR3.

The rearrangement uses TRBV7-9 and TRBJ2-7; D unclear. The germline CDR1 and CDR2 sequences are SEHNR and FQNEAQ (reference sequence). V lost 5 bases, J lost 3 bases, and 11 bases lay in between. This CDR3 is built from 13 residues. CDR3 nucleotide sequence: TGTGCCAGCAGCCGAGTAGACAACTACGAGCAGTACTTC. Translated: CASSRVDNYEQYF.

The J gene is TRBJ2-1, the V gene TRBV27, with 13 bases aligning to TRBD2. The CDR3 totals 17 residues. Per the germline V gene, CDR1 is MNHEY and CDR2 is SMNVEV (reference sequence). V shed 3 bases, J shed 1 base, and the junction held 3 bases outside the gene matches. In nucleotides, the CDR3 is TGTGCCAGCAGTTTTATGACTAGCGGGGGGTCCTACAATGAGCAGTTCTTC. Protein sequence: CASSFMTSGGSYNEQFF.